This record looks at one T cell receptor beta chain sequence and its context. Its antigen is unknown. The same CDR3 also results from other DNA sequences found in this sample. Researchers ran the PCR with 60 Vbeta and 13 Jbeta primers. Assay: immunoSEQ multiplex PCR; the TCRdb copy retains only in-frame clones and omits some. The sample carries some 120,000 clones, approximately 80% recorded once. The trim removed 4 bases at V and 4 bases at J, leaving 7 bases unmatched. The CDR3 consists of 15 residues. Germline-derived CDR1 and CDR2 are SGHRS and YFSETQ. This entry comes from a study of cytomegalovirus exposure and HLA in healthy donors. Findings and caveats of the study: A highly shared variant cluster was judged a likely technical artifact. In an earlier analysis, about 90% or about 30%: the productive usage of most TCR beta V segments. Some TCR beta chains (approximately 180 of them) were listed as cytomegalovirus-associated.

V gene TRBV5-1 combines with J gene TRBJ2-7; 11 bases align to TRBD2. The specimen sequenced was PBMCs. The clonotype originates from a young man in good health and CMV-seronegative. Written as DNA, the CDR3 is TGCGCCAGCAGCGTAGGGACTAGCGGCCATTACGAGCAGTACTTC. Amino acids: CASSVGTSGHYEQYF. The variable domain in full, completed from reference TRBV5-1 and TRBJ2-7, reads KAGVTQTPRYLIKTRGQQVTLSCSPISGHRSVSWYQQTPGQGLQFLFEYFSETQRNKGNFPGRFSGRQFSNSRSEMNVSTLELGDSALYLCASSVGTSGHYEQYFGPGTRLTVT.